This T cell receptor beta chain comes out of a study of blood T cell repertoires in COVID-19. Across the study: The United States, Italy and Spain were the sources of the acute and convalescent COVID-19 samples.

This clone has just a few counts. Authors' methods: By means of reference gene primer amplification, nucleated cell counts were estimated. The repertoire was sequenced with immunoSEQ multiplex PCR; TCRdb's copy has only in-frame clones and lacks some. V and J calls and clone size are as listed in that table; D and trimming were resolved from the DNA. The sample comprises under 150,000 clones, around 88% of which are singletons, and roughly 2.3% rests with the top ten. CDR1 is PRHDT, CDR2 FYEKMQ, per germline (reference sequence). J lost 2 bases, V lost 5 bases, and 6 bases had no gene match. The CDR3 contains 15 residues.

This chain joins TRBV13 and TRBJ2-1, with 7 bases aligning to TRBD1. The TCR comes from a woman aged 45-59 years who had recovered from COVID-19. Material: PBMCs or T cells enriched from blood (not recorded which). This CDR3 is CASSKERGPYNEQFF. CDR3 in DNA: TGTGCCAGCAGCAAGGAGAGGGGGCCCTACAATGAGCAGTTCTTC. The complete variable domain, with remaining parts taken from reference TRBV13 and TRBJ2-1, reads AAGVIQSPRHLIKEKRETATLKCYPIPRHDTVYWYQQGPGQDPQFLISFYEKMQSDKGSIPDRFSAQQFSDYHSELNMSSLELGDSALYFCASSKERGPYNEQFFGPGTRLTVL.